Listed here are 23 T cell receptor beta chains from one sample, sequenced in a study of shared clonotypes between healthy human individuals. Profiled with immunoSEQ multiplex PCR; TCRdb holds only in-frame clones, not every one. The sample includes a few hundred thousand clones, 79% of them seen just once. Material: PBMCs. The receptors were gathered from a woman aged 40 to 49 in good health. Some clones in this sample may be carry-over from other donors' samples.

This clone was picked up a small number of times. In nucleotides, the CDR3 is TGTGCCAGCAGCACGGCACAGGGGGGTTCCTACAATGAGCAGTTCTTC. This translates into CASSTAQGGSYNEQFF. The chain carries TRBV7-8 and TRBJ2-1; TRBD1 aligns across 8 bases. Germline-derived CDR1 and CDR2 are SGHVS and FQNEAQ. The junction had 7 bases not matched to a gene; V was cut back by 5 bases and J by 1 base. This CDR3 region has 16 residues.

The chain recombines TRBV19 with TRBJ2-3, with 9 bases aligning to TRBD1. CDR3 length: 15 residues. Germline V gene data show CDR1 as LNHDA and CDR2 as SQIVND (reference sequence). The junction had 8 bases not matched to a gene; V was cut back by 5 bases and J by 5 bases. CDR3 loop: CASSSRTGAEDTQYF. The CDR3 DNA sequence: TGTGCCAGTAGTTCCCGGACAGGGGCGGAAGATACGCAGTATTTT.

The chain combines TRBV20-1 with TRBJ2-7, with TRBD2 as a possible D gene (6 bases). The V end lost 5 bases, the J end lost 2 bases, and 7 bases lay between the germline ends. Per the germline V gene, CDR1 is DFQATT and CDR2 is SNEGSKA (reference sequence). The CDR3 runs to 11 residues. The CDR3 sequence is CSAGTPYEQYF. The CDR3 DNA sequence: TGCAGTGCTGGGACTCCCTACGAGCAGTACTTC.

This chain joins TRBV19 and TRBJ2-7; 10 nucleotides agree with TRBD1. V lost 7 bases, J lost 3 bases, and 3 bases stayed unmatched. The germline CDR1 and CDR2 sequences are LNHDA and SQIVND (reference sequence). CDR3 size: 13 residues. CDR3 sequence: CASTGQGIYEQYF. The CDR3 coding sequence is TGTGCCAGTACGGGACAGGGGATCTACGAGCAGTACTTC.

The chain uses TRBV5-1 and TRBJ2-1; D uncertain. This CDR3 comprises 15 residues. CDR1 and CDR2 (germline): SGHRS, YFSETQ. Trimming pared 3 bases from V and 3 bases from J, leaving 13 bases between. The CDR3, as DNA: TGCGCCAGCAGCTCCATGGAGCCTAGCTACAATGAGCAGTTCTTC. It translates to CASSSMEPSYNEQFF.

The V gene is TRBV5-5, the J gene TRBJ2-4; D remains unclear. The V and J ends lost 4 bases and 0 bases respectively, with 11 bases between them. This CDR3 comprises 15 residues. Germline CDR1 is SGHKS and CDR2 is YYEKEE (reference sequence). The CDR3 region is CASSPYELAKNIQYF. CDR3 coding DNA: TGTGCCAGCAGCCCTTACGAACTAGCCAAAAACATTCAGTACTTC.

This chain links TRBV7-9 with TRBJ2-1; D tentatively reads TRBD1 or TRBD2 (5 bases each). The CDR3 sequence is 15 residues long. Germline values: CDR1 SEHNR, CDR2 FQNEAQ (reference sequence). Trimming removed 7 bases at V and 2 bases at J, with 15 bases between. The CDR3 sequence is CASNLEGSAYNEQFF. The CDR3 nucleotides read TGTGCCAGCAACCTAGAGGGGAGCGCCTACAATGAGCAGTTCTTC.

This clone occurred a few times. The CDR3 region has the DNA TGTGCCTGGAGTCGGGACCCCGCCATTTCACCCCTCCACTTT. Translating gives CAWSRDPAISPLHF. The chain has TRBV30 and TRBJ1-6; D may be TRBD1 (5 bases). Germline CDR1 reads GTSNPN; CDR2 reads SVGIG (reference sequence). This CDR3 contains 14 residues. Trimming stripped 2 bases from V and 9 bases from J, with 14 bases between.

The chain uses TRBV28 and TRBJ2-5, with 11 positions matching TRBD1. V shed 5 bases and J 5 bases; nucleotides not matched to a gene: 10. This CDR3 contains 16 residues. Germline CDR1 and CDR2: MDHEN and SYDVKM. The CDR3 region has the DNA TGTGCCAGCAGTACCCCCAGGACAGGGGGCGGGGAGACCCAGTACTTC. Protein sequence: CASSTPRTGGGETQYF.

The chain uses TRBV29-1 and TRBJ2-1, with TRBD2 matching over 8 bases. J was trimmed by 3 bases and V by 4 bases; bases with no gene match: 8. This CDR3 spans 15 amino acids. Germline values: CDR1 SQVTM, CDR2 ANQGSEA. The CDR3 region has the DNA TGCAGCGTTGCTGTCGTAGCGGGATTCTACAATGAGCAGTTCTTC. It codes for CSVAVVAGFYNEQFF.

V usage is TRBV18 and J usage is TRBJ1-1, with D unresolved. The CDR3 contains 13 residues. Germline values: CDR1 KGHSH, CDR2 LQKENI. The ends were cut back, 4 bases at V and 1 base at J, with 7 bases in the middle. CDR3 loop: CASSREQNTEAFF. The CDR3 DNA reads as TGTGCCAGCTCACGGGAACAGAACACTGAAGCTTTCTTT.

The V call is TRBV9, the J call TRBJ2-2; TRBD1 is a possible D gene (6 bases). CDR1 and CDR2 from the germline V gene are SGDLS and YYNGEE. With 2 bases removed from V and 0 bases from J, the gap between germline ends came to 8 bases. The CDR3 has 15 amino acids. The CDR3 sequence: CASSVTGPNTGELFF. CDR3 bases: TGTGCCAGCAGCGTCACAGGGCCGAACACCGGGGAGCTGTTTTTT. The full variable domain, rest sourced from reference TRBV9 and TRBJ2-2, is DSGVTQTPKHLITATGQRVTLRCSPRSGDLSVYWYQQSLDQGLQFLIQYYNGEERAKGNILERFSAQQFPDLHSELNLSSLELGDSALYFCASSVTGPNTGELFFGEGSRLTVL.

V gene TRBV9 combines with J gene TRBJ2-1; 10 bases fit TRBD2. Germline V gene data show CDR1 as SGDLS and CDR2 as YYNGEE. V shed 2 bases and J 4 bases; nucleotides not matched to a gene: 6. This CDR3 has 16 residues. The CDR3 DNA follows: TGTGCCAGCAGCGTCAGTAGCGGGAGGTCGTACAATGAGCAGTTCTTC. Its protein product is CASSVSSGRSYNEQFF.

The chain uses TRBV10-3 and TRBJ2-5, with 7 bases that match TRBD1. The CDR3 extends over 14 amino acids. Trimming took 9 bases from V and 0 from J; bases not matched to a gene: 7. Germline lookup yields CDR1 ENHRY and CDR2 SYGVKD. CDR3 bases: TGTGCCATTTGGACAGGAGAGTACCAAGAGACCCAGTACTTC. Translation gives CAIWTGEYQETQYF.

This clone is a singleton in its sample. V gene TRBV10-3 combines with J gene TRBJ2-2; 11 bases map to TRBD2. V trimming: 6 bases; J trimming: 2 bases; junction bases outside the gene matches: 2. The CDR3 contains 15 residues. The germline V gene encodes CDR1 ENHRY and CDR2 SYGVKD. CDR3 loop: CAISGLAGNTGELFF. In DNA, the CDR3 is TGTGCCATCAGCGGACTAGCGGGTAACACCGGGGAGCTGTTTTTT.

This clone was picked up one time. V and J are TRBV11-2 and TRBJ2-7; the D gene is possibly TRBD1 (5 bases). The CDR3 runs 16 residues. V lost 3 bases and J lost 0, with 15 bases in between. Germline V gives CDR1 SGHAT, CDR2 FQNNGV. DNA for the CDR3: TGTGCCAGCAGCTTCGCAGGGCAAACCCTCTCCTACGAGCAGTACTTC. Residues: CASSFAGQTLSYEQYF.

V usage is TRBV7-8 and J usage is TRBJ2-1; D not resolved. The CDR3 loop spans 13 amino acids. V gave up 3 bases and J gave up 10 bases, with 13 bases separating them. In germline, CDR1 is SGHVS, CDR2 FQNEAQ. The DNA of the CDR3 is TGTGCCAGCAGCTTGGAGCCTCGATGGGAGCAGTTCTTC. It codes for CASSLEPRWEQFF.

V and J are TRBV19 and TRBJ1-4; D is unclear. The germline V and J ends were trimmed by 5 bases and 8 bases, with 12 bases remaining between them. The CDR3 totals 13 residues. CDR1 LNHDA and CDR2 SQIVND come from the germline V gene (reference sequence). In DNA, the CDR3 is TGTGCCAGTAGTGGAATAAGGGTCGAAAAACTGTTTTTT. Its protein product is CASSGIRVEKLFF.

The chain joins TRBV13 to TRBJ2-4; TRBD2 aligns across 7 bases. Germline V gene sequence: CDR1 PRHDT, CDR2 FYEKMQ (reference sequence). V dropped 2 bases and J dropped 7; count of bases not matched to a gene: 5. The CDR3 totals 14 residues. CDR3 nucleotide sequence: TGTGCCAGCAGCTTACTAGCGGAAGGGAACATTCAGTACTTC. Residues: CASSLLAEGNIQYF.

This clone is a singleton in its sample. The rearrangement uses TRBV5-4 and TRBJ2-7, with D possibly being TRBD1 (6 bases). This CDR3 contains 15 residues. Deletions cut 4 bases from V and 3 bases from J, with 17 bases between. The germline V gene has CDR1 SGHNT and CDR2 YYREEE (reference sequence). CDR3 in DNA: TGTGCCAGCAGCCTCACCAAGGGGGTTTACTACGAGCAGTACTTC. It translates to CASSLTKGVYYEQYF.

The chain has TRBV18 and TRBJ1-5; maybe TRBD1 (6 bases). V dropped 6 bases and J dropped 4 bases, with 10 bases sitting between them. There are 13 residues in the CDR3. Germline CDR1 reads KGHSH; CDR2 reads LQKENI. DNA for the CDR3: TGTGCCAGCTCCCTGGACAGAAATCAGCCCCAGCATTTT. Protein product: CASSLDRNQPQHF.

The chain has TRBV28 and TRBJ1-1; D is unresolved. V shed 8 bases and J shed 1 base, with 8 bases lying between them. The CDR3 runs 12 residues. Germline CDR1 MDHEN, CDR2 SYDVKM. Here the CDR3 reads CASLQTNTEAFF. CDR3 in DNA: TGTGCCAGCCTTCAGACGAACACTGAAGCTTTCTTT.

This clone has at least ten counts. The rearrangement uses TRBV4-3 and TRBJ2-2, with D possibly TRBD2 on 6 matching bases. V lost 5 bases and J 3 bases, leaving 16 bases between the germline ends. The CDR3 totals 16 residues. CDR1 and CDR2 from the germline V gene are LGHNA and YSLEER. The CDR3 sequence: CASSARGTPYTGELFF. The DNA of the CDR3 is TGCGCCAGCAGCGCCCGGGGGACCCCTTACACCGGGGAGCTGTTTTTT.